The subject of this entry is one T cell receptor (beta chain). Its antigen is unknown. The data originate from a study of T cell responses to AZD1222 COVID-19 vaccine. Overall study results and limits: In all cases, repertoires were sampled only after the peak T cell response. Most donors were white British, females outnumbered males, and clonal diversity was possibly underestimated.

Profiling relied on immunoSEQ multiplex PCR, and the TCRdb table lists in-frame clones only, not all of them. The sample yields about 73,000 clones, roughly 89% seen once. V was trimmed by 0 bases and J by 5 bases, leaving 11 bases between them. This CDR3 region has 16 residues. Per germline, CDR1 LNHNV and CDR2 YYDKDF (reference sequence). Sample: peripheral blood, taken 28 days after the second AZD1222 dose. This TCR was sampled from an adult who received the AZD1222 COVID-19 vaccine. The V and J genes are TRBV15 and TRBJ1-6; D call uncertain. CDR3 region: CATSRDRTGNNSPLHF. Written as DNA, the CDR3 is TGTGCCACCAGCAGAGACAGGACCGGGAATAATTCACCCCTCCACTTT.